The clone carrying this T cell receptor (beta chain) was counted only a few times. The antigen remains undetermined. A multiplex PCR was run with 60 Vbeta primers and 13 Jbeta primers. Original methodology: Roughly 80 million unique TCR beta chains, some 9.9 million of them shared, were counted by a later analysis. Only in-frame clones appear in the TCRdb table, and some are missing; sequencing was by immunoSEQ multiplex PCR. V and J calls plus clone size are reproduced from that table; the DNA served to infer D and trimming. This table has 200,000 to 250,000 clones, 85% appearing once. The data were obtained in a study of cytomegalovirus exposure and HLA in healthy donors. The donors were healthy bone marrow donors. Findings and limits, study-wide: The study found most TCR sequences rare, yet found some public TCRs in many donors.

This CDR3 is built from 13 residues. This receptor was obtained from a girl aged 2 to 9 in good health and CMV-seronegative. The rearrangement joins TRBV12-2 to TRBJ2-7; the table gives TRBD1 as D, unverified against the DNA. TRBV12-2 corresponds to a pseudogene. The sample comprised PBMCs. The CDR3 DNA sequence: TGTGCAAGTTCTAGGGGTAAAGGCTACGAGCAGTACTTC. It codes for CASSRGKGYEQYF.